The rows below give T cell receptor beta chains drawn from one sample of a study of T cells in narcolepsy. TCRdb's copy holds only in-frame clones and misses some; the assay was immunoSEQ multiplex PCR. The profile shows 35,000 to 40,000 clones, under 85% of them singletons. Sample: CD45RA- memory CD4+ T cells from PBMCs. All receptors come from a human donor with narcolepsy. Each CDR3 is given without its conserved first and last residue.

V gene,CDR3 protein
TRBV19,ASSFRDQLREQY
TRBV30,AWSGTGKQY
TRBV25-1,ASSELAGASYNEQF
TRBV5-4,ASSLASGGTSYNEQF
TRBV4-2,ASSQDRGDEQY
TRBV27,ASSPLTLRETQY
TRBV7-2,ASSLRQGEAF
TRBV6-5,ASASGGAVEQY
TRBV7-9,ASSSDIGQGSTEAF
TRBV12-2,ASRHTPGFVNYGYT
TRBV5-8,ASSPWGQGDYEQY
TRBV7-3,ASSKQVFTNTGELF
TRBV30,AWRRLRTSGGRGNIQY
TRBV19,ASQASGPTDTQY